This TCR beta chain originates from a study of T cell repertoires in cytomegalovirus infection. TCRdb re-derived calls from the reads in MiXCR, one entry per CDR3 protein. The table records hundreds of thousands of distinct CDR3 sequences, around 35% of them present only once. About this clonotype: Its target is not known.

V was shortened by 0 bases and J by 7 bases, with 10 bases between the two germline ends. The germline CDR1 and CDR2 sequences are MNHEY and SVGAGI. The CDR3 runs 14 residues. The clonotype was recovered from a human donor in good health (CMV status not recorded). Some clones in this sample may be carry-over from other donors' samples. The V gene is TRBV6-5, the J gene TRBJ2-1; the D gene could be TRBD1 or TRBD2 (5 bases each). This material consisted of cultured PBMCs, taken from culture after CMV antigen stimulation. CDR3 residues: CASSYSGTKNEQFF. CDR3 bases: TGTGCCAGCAGTTACTCTGGGACCAAAAATGAGCAGTTCTTC.